A selection of T cell receptor beta chains follows, all from one sample in a study of shared clonotypes between healthy human individuals. Some clones are missing from TCRdb's copy, which holds only in-frame ones; the method was immunoSEQ multiplex PCR. The sample has around 1,000,000 clones, approximately 75% seen once. The specimen was memory CD4+ T cells from PBMCs. These TCRs come from a man between 18 and 29 years old in good health. Some clones in this sample may be carry-over from other donors' samples. CDR3s include the opening cysteine and the closing phenylalanine or tryptophan. D genes are given only for firm matches. The size of a clone is reported for some rows only, either as once, few or many, or as a class for expanded clones.

abundance,v_gene,d_gene,j_gene,CDR3nt,CDR3aa
few,TRBV2,TRBD2,TRBJ2-1,TGTGCCAGCAGCCAAATAGCGGGGGAGCAGTTCTTC,CASSQIAGEQFF
-,TRBV7-2,-,TRBJ2-3,TGTGCCAGCATGACCGGACGTGCAAGCGATACGCAGTATTTT,CASMTGRASDTQYF
-,TRBV6-1,-,TRBJ1-2,TGTGCCAGCAGTGAAGCCGTGGGCTATGGCTACACCTTC,CASSEAVGYGYTF
-,TRBV15,-,TRBJ2-5,TGTGCCACCAGCAGAGATCCCTTCACAGAGCAGTACTTC,CATSRDPFTEQYF
-,TRBV14,-,TRBJ2-3,TGTGCCAGTAGCCAACGGCACCACCTTAGCACAGATACGCAGTATTTT,CASSQRHHLSTDTQYF
-,TRBV9,-,TRBJ2-3,TGTGCCAGCAGCGTAGGGGCTGAGGATACGCAGTATTTT,CASSVGAEDTQYF
-,TRBV6-1,-,TRBJ1-2,TGTGCCAGCAGTGGTGCAGGGAACCCTTCCTATGGCTACACCTTC,CASSGAGNPSYGYTF
-,TRBV6-4,TRBD1,TRBJ2-2,TGTGCCAGCAGCGGACAGGGGCCCCCGAACACCGGGGAGCTGTTTTTT,CASSGQGPPNTGELFF
-,TRBV5-6,-,TRBJ2-2,TGTGCCAGCAGCTTGGGGCCCACCGGGGAGCCGTTTTTT,CASSLGPTGEPFF
-,TRBV7-9,TRBD2,TRBJ2-1,TGTGCCAGCAGCCCCTCCCCCAGGATAGCGGGAGGGTCCTACAATGAGCAGTTCTTC,CASSPSPRIAGGSYNEQFF
-,TRBV2,-,TRBJ2-7,TGTGCCAGCAGTGCTAGCTGGGAGGCCTACGAGCAGTACTTC,CASSASWEAYEQYF
-,TRBV9,-,TRBJ1-5,TGTGCCAGCAGCGTAGTGCCGGGGAGAGGGAGGGGGGCCCAGCATTTT,CASSVVPGRGRGAQHF
-,TRBV30,-,TRBJ2-5,TGTGCCTGGAGTCGCGTTTCTAGCCGAGAGACCCAGTACTTC,CAWSRVSSRETQYF
-,TRBV5-1,TRBD2,TRBJ2-2,TGCGCCAGCAGCTTGGGGTCTAGCGGGAAAGCCGGGGAGCTGTTTTTT,CASSLGSSGKAGELFF
few,TRBV4-2,-,TRBJ1-1,TGTGCCAGCAGCCAAGATTTCGAGGGATCAGCTTTCTTT,CASSQDFEGSAFF
once,TRBV4-3,-,TRBJ2-7,TGCGCCAGCAGCCAAGCTAAGCTGCTTCCCTACGAGCAGTACTTC,CASSQAKLLPYEQYF